This T cell receptor beta chain is from a study of blood T cell repertoires in COVID-19. Turning to the study itself: The study drew acute and convalescent COVID-19 samples from the United States, Italy and Spain. T cells, B-cell-depleted T cells, or PBMCs supplied cDNA or gDNA.

Living in about two dozen US areas, the participants were between roughly 18 and 95 years of age. Using immunoSEQ multiplex PCR, the repertoire was profiled, and TCRdb retains in-frame clones only, with some absent. The sample lists approximately 300,000 clones; approximately 83% were seen once. Trimming removed 4 bases at V and 10 bases at J, with 20 bases between. Germline V CDR1 and CDR2: MNHEY, SVGEGT. This CDR3 region has 16 residues. Sequencing was performed on PBMCs or T cells enriched from blood (not recorded which). This clonotype was obtained from a woman aged 30 to 39 who had recovered from COVID-19. This chain uses TRBV6-2 or TRBV6-3 with TRBJ1-6; D is perhaps TRBD1 (6 bases). CDR3 sequence reads: CASSWNLQGQGSPLHF. CDR3 bases: TGTGCCAGCAGTTGGAACCTACAGGGTCAGGGCTCACCCCTCCACTTT.